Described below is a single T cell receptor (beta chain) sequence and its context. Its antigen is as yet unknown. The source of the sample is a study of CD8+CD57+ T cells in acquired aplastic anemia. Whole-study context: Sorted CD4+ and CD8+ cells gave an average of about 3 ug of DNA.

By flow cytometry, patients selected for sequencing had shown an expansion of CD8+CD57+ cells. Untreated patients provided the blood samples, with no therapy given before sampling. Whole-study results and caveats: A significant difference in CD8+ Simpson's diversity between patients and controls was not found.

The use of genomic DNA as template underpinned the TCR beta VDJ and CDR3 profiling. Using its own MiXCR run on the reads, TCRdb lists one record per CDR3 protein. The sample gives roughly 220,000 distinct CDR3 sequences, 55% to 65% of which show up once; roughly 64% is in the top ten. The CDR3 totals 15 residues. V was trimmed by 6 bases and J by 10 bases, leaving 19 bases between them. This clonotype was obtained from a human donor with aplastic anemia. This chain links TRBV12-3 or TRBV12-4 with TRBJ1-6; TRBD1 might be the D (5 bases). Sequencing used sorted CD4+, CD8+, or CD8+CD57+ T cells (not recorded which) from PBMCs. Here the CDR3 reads CASSGRAGLASPLHF. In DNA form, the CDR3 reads TGTGCCAGCAGCGGTCGGGCAGGGCTAGCCTCACCCCTCCACTTT.